The 15 T cell receptor beta chains below were found in one sample sequenced in a study of T cell repertoires in cytomegalovirus infection. MiXCR, run by TCRdb on the reads, gives a single entry per CDR3 protein. The sample includes hundreds of thousands of distinct CDR3 sequences, about 28% of them seen just once. Which antigens these TCRs recognize remains unknown. This specimen consisted of cultured PBMCs, obtained from culture after CMV antigen stimulation. The receptors were sampled from a human donor in good health (CMV status not recorded). Some clones in this sample may be carry-over from other donors' samples.

This clonotype was recorded a few times. This chain joins TRBV7-3 and TRBJ2-5; D may be TRBD2 (6 bases). The CDR3 sequence is 12 residues long. With 8 bases removed from V and 3 bases from J, the gap between germline ends came to 10 bases. The germline V gene has CDR1 SGHTA and CDR2 FQGTGA. CDR3: CASLIAEETQYF. The CDR3 nucleotides are TGTGCCAGCTTAATAGCGGAAGAGACCCAGTACTTC.

This clonotype has a handful of counts. The chain uses TRBV5-4 and TRBJ2-1, with 12 bases that match TRBD1. The length of the CDR3 is 14 residues. Germline V CDR1 and CDR2: SGHNT, YYREEE (reference sequence). Trimming at V came to 4 bases and at J to 7 bases, leaving 3 bases not matched to a gene. The CDR3 DNA sequence: TGTGCCAGCAGCCCGGGACAGGGGGCGAATGAGCAGTTCTTC. Translation: CASSPGQGANEQFF.

J is TRBJ2-5 and V is TRBV27; D remains unclear. CDR3 size: 13 residues. Trimming removed 3 bases from V and 4 bases from J, with 9 bases in between. Per the germline V gene, CDR1 is MNHEY and CDR2 is SMNVEV (reference sequence). CDR3 bases: TGTGCCAGCAGTTTTAACCAGCCAGAGACCCAGTACTTC. Translation: CASSFNQPETQYF.

The genes are TRBV20-1 and TRBJ2-1; D gene ambiguous. The CDR3 is made up of 12 amino acids. V was shortened by 0 bases and J by 5 bases, with 5 bases between the two germline ends. Germline CDR1 DFQATT, CDR2 SNEGSKA (reference sequence). As DNA, the CDR3 is TGCAGTGCTAGAGATCCCAACAATGAGCAGTTCTTC. Translation: CSARDPNNEQFF.

The chain joins TRBV7-2 to TRBJ2-5; D is uncertain. V lost 3 bases to trimming and J lost 0 bases, with 17 bases between them. This CDR3 comprises 17 residues. Looked up from germline, CDR1 is SGHTA and CDR2 is FQGNSA. CDR3: CASSFVGGTLYQETQYF. CDR3 sequence (DNA): TGTGCCAGCAGCTTTGTCGGCGGAACCTTGTACCAAGAGACCCAGTACTTC.

This clonotype came up a few times. The chain recombines TRBV5-1 with TRBJ2-7; 9 bases map to TRBD1. This CDR3 comprises 14 residues. Germline CDR1 reads SGHRS; CDR2 reads YFSETQ. J was trimmed by 3 bases and V by 7 bases; bases with no gene match: 8. This chain's CDR3 is CASLTGTGSYEQYF. The DNA of the CDR3 is TGCGCCAGCTTGACGGGGACAGGGAGCTACGAGCAGTACTTC.

This clonotype was picked up a small number of times. The V and J genes are TRBV4-2 and TRBJ2-5, with D perhaps being TRBD1 or TRBD2 (6 bases each). CDR3 length equals 15 residues. Germline CDR1 is LGHNA and CDR2 is YNFKEQ. V was pared by 3 bases and J by 1 base, with 12 bases between. CDR3 bases: TGTGCCAGCAGCCAGGGCCCGGGGGCCCAAGAGACCCAGTACTTC. The encoded protein is CASSQGPGAQETQYF.

The chain carries TRBV5-1 and TRBJ2-2; D might be TRBD2 (6 bases). V was pared by 4 bases and J by 5 bases, with 15 bases between. This CDR3 contains 15 residues. Germline V gives CDR1 SGHRS, CDR2 YFSETQ. The CDR3 reads CASSPGLGGTGELFF. CDR3 coding DNA: TGCGCCAGCAGCCCGGGACTTGGAGGGACCGGGGAGCTGTTTTTT.

This chain uses TRBV4-2 with TRBJ1-6; 9 nucleotides align to TRBD1. Germline V lookup: CDR1 LGHNA, CDR2 YNFKEQ. Unmatched junction bases numbered 3, after V lost 0 bases and J lost 9 bases. This CDR3 comprises 15 residues. CDR3 residues: CASSQEGQGSSPLHF. CDR3 nucleotides: TGTGCCAGCAGCCAAGAGGGACAGGGTAGTTCACCCCTCCACTTT.

This clonotype came up a few times. The junction differs from germline at one of its ends, possibly a read error. The chain uses TRBV7-2 and TRBJ1-2; no clear D. CDR1 is SGHTA, CDR2 FQGNSA, per germline. This CDR3 has 12 amino acids. CDR3: CASSNPGRPLAF. CDR3 bases: TGTGCCAGCAGCAACCCCGGCCGGCCGCTCGCCTTC.

This clonotype appeared a few times. J is TRBJ1-2 and V is TRBV7-3; D unclear. Germline values: CDR1 SGHTA, CDR2 FQGTGA. The V end was cut by 1 base, the J end by 12 bases, with 15 bases between. This CDR3 comprises 13 residues. The CDR3 sequence is CASSLNGADPHTF. Written as DNA, the CDR3 is TGTGCCAGCAGCTTAAACGGCGCCGACCCTCACACCTTC.

The chain uses TRBV7-9 and TRBJ2-7, with D perhaps TRBD1 (5 bases). CDR1 is SEHNR, CDR2 FQNEAQ, per germline (reference sequence). Trimming left V 2 bases short and J 1 base short, with 12 bases between. The CDR3 length is 15 residues. The CDR3 DNA is TGTGCCAGCAGCTTAATCCAGGGTATTTCCTACGAGCAGTACTTC. It specifies CASSLIQGISYEQYF.

This clonotype was recorded once. The chain is built from TRBV7-6 and TRBJ1-1; D gene unclear. Per germline, CDR1 SGHVS and CDR2 FNYEAQ. V was cut by 0 bases and J by 2 bases, with 7 bases left in between. The CDR3 is 14 amino acids. The CDR3, as DNA: TGTGCCAGCAGCTTAGCGGGAGCAAACACTGAAGCTTTCTTT. Translation gives CASSLAGANTEAFF.

There are many counts of this clonotype. The CDR3 DNA reads TGTGCCATCAGTGAGGTGCTTAATGAGCAGTTCTTC. Translation: CAISEVLNEQFF. This rearrangement joins TRBV10-3 to TRBJ2-1; no reliable D call. The V gene's germline CDR1 is ENHRY and CDR2 SYGVKD. Trimming cost V 2 bases and J 7 bases, with 6 bases left between them. This CDR3 is 12 amino acids long.

This clonotype turned up a few times. This sequence joins TRBV6-1 and TRBJ1-1, with 11 bases lining up with TRBD1. Trimming at V came to 10 bases and at J to 5 bases, leaving 12 bases not matched to a gene. CDR1 is MNHNS, CDR2 SASEGT, per germline. The CDR3 runs to 15 residues. Written as DNA, the CDR3 is TGTGCCACCACAGGATCTGGGACAGGGGGTACTGAAGCTTTCTTT. Encoded protein: CATTGSGTGGTEAFF.